Listed below are T cell receptor beta chains from one sample, sequenced in a study of a mutant IDH1 vaccine in newly diagnosed glioma. Their antigens remain unidentified. Some clones are missing from TCRdb's copy, which holds only in-frame ones; the method was immunoSEQ multiplex PCR. The data show roughly 42,000 clones, 70% to 90% seen once. The material sequenced was PBMCs, taken from a glioma patient whose treatment included an IDH1 peptide vaccine. The receptors were sampled from a man aged 35 to 55 with glioma. The CDR3 runs from the conserved cysteine through the conserved F or W. The D gene is left open where the match is weak. For some rows the clone size is stated as once, few or many, or as a class when expanded; others skip it.

D gene | J gene | V gene | clone size | CDR3 protein | CDR3 DNA
NA | TRBJ2-7 | TRBV6-1 | once | CASRSGDRYYEQYF | TGTGCCAGCAGGAGTGGCGACAGGTACTACGAGCAGTACTTC
TRBD2 | TRBJ2-3 | TRBV5-1 | NA | CASSSGLAVTDTQYF | TGCGCCAGCAGCTCGGGACTAGCGGTCACAGATACGCAGTATTTT
TRBD2 | TRBJ2-7 | TRBV2 | NA | CASSPETSGRVYEQYF | TGTGCCAGCAGTCCAGAGACTAGCGGGAGGGTCTACGAGCAGTACTTC
NA | TRBJ1-2 | TRBV5-1 | once | CASSLVRGSGDYGYTF | TGCGCCAGCAGCTTGGTCCGGGGGTCGGGTGACTATGGCTACACCTTC
NA | TRBJ2-4 | TRBV19 | NA | CASSIEPQTTAKNIQYF | TGTGCCAGTAGTATAGAGCCTCAGACAACTGCCAAAAACATTCAGTACTTC
NA | TRBJ2-5 | TRBV7-2 | NA | CASSLREGETQYF | TGTGCCAGCAGCTTAAGGGAAGGAGAGACCCAGTACTTC
TRBD2 | TRBJ2-2 | TRBV28 | NA | CASSLLAGVIGELFF | TGTGCCAGCAGTCTCCTAGCGGGAGTTATCGGGGAGCTGTTTTTT
TRBD1 | TRBJ2-7 | TRBV7-8 | NA | CASSLEQGGYEQYF | TGTGCCAGCAGCTTAGAACAGGGGGGATACGAGCAGTACTTC
TRBD2 | TRBJ2-5 | TRBV27 | NA | CASARGGAGRETQYF | TGTGCCAGCGCTCGGGGGGGCGCGGGGAGGGAGACCCAGTACTTC
NA | TRBJ1-2 | TRBV2 | NA | CASRDGRSNYGYTF | TGTGCCAGCAGAGACGGCAGATCTAACTATGGCTACACCTTC
NA | TRBJ2-7 | TRBV4-3 | NA | CASSQEWNSYEQYF | TGCGCCAGCAGCCAAGAATGGAACTCCTACGAGCAGTACTTC
NA | TRBJ2-1 | TRBV11-2 | NA | CASSLEGLNEQFF | TGTGCCAGCAGCTTAGAGGGTTTAAATGAGCAGTTCTTC
NA | TRBJ2-6 | TRBV7-8 | NA | CASSRNSGANVLTF | TGTGCCAGCAGCCGAAACTCTGGGGCCAACGTCCTGACTTTC
NA | TRBJ1-1 | TRBV6-5 | NA | CASSYSGRGRTEAFF | TGTGCCAGCAGTTACTCCGGCCGGGGGCGGACTGAAGCTTTCTTT
NA | TRBJ2-7 | TRBV5-1 | NA | CASSFASRPGEQYF | TGCGCCAGCAGTTTTGCTTCCCGGCCCGGCGAGCAGTACTTC
NA | TRBJ2-7 | TRBV6-1 | NA | CASSEALGYSYEQYF | TGTGCCAGCAGTGAAGCTCTGGGCTATAGCTACGAGCAGTACTTC
NA | TRBJ2-3 | TRBV19 | NA | CASSDRRLPLSGTQYF | TGTGCCAGTAGTGACCGTCGCCTACCCCTCTCGGGTACGCAGTATTTT
TRBD2 | TRBJ2-5 | TRBV4-2 | NA | CASSQLLAGGNREQYF | TGTGCCAGCAGCCAATTACTAGCGGGAGGCAACAGGGAGCAGTACTTC
NA | TRBJ2-5 | TRBV2 | NA | CATLLGVGTQYF | TGTGCCACCCTGCTGGGGGTCGGGACCCAGTACTTC
NA | TRBJ1-4 | TRBV14 | once | CASTPGRLCEKLFF | TGTGCCAGCACCCCAGGGAGGTTGTGTGAAAAACTGTTTTTT
TRBD2 | TRBJ2-7 | TRBV28 | NA | CASTLGTRRGLEQYF | TGTGCCAGCACCTTAGGGACTAGACGTGGGCTCGAGCAGTACTTC
NA | TRBJ2-5 | TRBV6-5 | NA | CASSFRGGNGETQYF | TGTGCCAGCAGTTTCAGGGGAGGGAATGGCGAGACCCAGTACTTC
TRBD1 | TRBJ2-7 | TRBV5-1 | NA | CASSSRQGSVEQYF | TGCGCCAGCAGCTCCCGACAGGGATCCGTAGAGCAGTACTTC
NA | TRBJ2-5 | TRBV2 | NA | CASSQGQETQYF | TGTGCCAGCAGCCAGGGCCAAGAGACCCAGTACTTC
NA | TRBJ2-3 | TRBV7-2 | NA | CASSLGLAPGTQYF | TGTGCCAGCAGCTTAGGCCTCGCACCGGGTACGCAGTATTTT
NA | TRBJ1-1 | TRBV5-1 | NA | CASSLISGVKTEAFF | TGCGCCAGCAGCTTGATTTCTGGGGTAAAGACTGAAGCTTTCTTT
NA | TRBJ2-5 | TRBV18 | NA | CASSPRTSGDTNQETQYF | TGTGCCAGCTCACCACGAACCAGCGGGGACACTAACCAAGAGACCCAGTACTTC
TRBD2 | TRBJ2-7 | TRBV28 | NA | CASRPTGGPWDEQYF | TGTGCCAGCAGACCCACGGGAGGGCCTTGGGACGAGCAGTACTTC